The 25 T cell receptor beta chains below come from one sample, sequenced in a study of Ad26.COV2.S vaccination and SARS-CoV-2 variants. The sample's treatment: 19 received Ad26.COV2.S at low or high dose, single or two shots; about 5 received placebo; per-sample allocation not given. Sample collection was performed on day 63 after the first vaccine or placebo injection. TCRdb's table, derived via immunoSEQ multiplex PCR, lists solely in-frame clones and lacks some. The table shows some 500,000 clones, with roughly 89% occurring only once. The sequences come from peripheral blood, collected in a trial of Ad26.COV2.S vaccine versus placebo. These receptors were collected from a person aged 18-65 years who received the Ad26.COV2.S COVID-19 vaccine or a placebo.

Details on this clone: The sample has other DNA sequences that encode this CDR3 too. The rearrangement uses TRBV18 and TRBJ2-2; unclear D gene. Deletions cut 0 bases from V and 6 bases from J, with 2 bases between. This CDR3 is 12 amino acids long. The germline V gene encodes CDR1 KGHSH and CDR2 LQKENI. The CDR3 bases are TGTGCCAGCTCACCACCGGCCGGGGAGCTGTTTTTT. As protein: CASSPPAGELFF.

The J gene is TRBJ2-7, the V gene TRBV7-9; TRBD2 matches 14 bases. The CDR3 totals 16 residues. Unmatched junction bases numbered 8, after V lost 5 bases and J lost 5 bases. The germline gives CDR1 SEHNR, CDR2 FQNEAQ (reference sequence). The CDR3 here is CASSPPGLAGEHEQYV. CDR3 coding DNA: TGTGCCAGCAGCCCCCCGGGACTAGCGGGAGAACACGAGCAGTACGTC.

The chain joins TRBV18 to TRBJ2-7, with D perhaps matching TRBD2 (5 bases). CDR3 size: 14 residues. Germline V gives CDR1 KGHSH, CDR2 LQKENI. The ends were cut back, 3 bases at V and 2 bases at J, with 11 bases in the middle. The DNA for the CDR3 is TGTGCCAGCTCACCTCGGACGGGAACCTACGAGCAGTACTTC. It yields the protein CASSPRTGTYEQYF.

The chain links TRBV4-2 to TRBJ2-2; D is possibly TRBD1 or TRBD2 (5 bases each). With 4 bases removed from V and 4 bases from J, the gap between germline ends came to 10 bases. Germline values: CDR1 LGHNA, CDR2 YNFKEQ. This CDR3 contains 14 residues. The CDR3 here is CASSPGGGTGELFF. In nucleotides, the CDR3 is TGTGCCAGCAGCCCCGGTGGGGGCACCGGGGAGCTGTTTTTT.

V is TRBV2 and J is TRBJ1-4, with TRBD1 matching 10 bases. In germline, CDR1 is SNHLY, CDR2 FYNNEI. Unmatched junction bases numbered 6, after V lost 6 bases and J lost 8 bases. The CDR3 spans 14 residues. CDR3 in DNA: TGTGCCAGCAGGACGACAGGGGGCTGGGAAAAACTGTTTTTT. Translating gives CASRTTGGWEKLFF.

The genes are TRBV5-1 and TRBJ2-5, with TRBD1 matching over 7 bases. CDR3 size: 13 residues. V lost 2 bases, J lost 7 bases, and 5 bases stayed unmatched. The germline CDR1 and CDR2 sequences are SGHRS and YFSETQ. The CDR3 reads CASSFGQVGTQYF. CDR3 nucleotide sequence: TGCGCCAGCAGCTTCGGACAGGTCGGGACCCAGTACTTC.

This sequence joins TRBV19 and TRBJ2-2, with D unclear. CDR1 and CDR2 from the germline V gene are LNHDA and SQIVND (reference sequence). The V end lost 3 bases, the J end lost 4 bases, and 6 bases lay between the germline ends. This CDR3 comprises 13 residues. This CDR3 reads CASSIGITGELFF. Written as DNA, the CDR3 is TGTGCCAGTAGTATTGGGATCACCGGGGAGCTGTTTTTT.

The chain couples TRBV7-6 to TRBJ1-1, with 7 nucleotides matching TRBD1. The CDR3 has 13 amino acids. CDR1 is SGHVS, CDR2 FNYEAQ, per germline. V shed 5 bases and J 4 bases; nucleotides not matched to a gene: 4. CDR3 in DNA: TGTGCCAGCAGCACTCGACAGGGCACTGAAGCTTTCTTT. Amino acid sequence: CASSTRQGTEAFF. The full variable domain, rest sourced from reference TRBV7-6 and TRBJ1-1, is GAGVSQSPRYKVTKRGQDVALRCDPISGHVSLYWYRQALGQGPEFLTYFNYEAQQDKSGLPNDRFSAERPEGSISTLTIQRTEQRDSAMYRCASSTRQGTEAFFGQGTRLTVV.

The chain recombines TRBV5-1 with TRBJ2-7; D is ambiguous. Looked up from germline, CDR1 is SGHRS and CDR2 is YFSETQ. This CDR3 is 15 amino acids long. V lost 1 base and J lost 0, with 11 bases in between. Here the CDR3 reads CASSLPEHFSYEQYF. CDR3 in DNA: TGCGCCAGCAGCTTGCCAGAGCACTTCTCCTACGAGCAGTACTTC.

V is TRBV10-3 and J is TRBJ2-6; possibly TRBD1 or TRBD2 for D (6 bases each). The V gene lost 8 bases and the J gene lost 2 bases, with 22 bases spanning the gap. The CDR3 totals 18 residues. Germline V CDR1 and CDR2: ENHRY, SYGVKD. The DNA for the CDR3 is TGTGCCATCGGACGTCTCGGGGGCGAGCGTACTGGGGCCAACGTCCTGACTTTC. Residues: CAIGRLGGERTGANVLTF.

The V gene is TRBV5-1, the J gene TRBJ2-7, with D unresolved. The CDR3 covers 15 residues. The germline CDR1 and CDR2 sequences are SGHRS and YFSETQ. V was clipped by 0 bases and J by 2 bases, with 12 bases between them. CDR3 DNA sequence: TGCGCCAGCAGCTTGGGGGCAGGCGGCACCTACGAGCAGTACTTC. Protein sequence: CASSLGAGGTYEQYF.

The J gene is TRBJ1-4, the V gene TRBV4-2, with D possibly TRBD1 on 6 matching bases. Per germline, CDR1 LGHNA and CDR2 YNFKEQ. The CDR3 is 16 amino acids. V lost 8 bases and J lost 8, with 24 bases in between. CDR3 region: CASATEQGTVGEKLFF. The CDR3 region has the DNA TGTGCCAGCGCCACGGAACAGGGAACGGTCGGGGAAAAACTGTTTTTT.

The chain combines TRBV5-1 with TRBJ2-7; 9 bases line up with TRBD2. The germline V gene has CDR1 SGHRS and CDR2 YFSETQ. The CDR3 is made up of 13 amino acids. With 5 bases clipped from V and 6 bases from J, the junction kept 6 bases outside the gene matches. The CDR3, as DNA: TGCGCCAGCAGTGCGGGAGGGCAGGGCGAGCAGTACTTC. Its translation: CASSAGGQGEQYF.

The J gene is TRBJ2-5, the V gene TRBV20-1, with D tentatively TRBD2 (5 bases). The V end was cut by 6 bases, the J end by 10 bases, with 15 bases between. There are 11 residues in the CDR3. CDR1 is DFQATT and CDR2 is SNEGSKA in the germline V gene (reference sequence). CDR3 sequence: CSAEQAVYQYF. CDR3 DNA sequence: TGCAGTGCCGAACAAGCGGTCTACCAGTACTTC.

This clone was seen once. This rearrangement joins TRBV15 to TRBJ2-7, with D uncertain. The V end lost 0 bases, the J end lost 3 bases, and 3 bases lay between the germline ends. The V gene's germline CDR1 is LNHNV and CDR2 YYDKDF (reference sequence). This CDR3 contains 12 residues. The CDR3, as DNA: TGTGCCACCAGCAGAGATGGCTACGAGCAGTACTTC. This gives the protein CATSRDGYEQYF.

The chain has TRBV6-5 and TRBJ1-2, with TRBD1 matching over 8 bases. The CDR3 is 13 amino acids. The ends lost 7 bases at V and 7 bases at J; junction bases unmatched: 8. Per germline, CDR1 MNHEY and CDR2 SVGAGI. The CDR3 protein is CASTFDRGAGYTF. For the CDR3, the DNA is TGTGCCAGCACCTTCGACAGGGGTGCTGGCTACACCTTC.

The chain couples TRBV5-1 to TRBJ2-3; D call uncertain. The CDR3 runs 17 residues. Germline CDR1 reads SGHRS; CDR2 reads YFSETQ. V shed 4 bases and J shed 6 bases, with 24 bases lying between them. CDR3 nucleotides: TGCGCCAGCAGCCTACCTCCCGGAGCGTACCGGGCGGATACGCAGTATTTT. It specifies CASSLPPGAYRADTQYF.

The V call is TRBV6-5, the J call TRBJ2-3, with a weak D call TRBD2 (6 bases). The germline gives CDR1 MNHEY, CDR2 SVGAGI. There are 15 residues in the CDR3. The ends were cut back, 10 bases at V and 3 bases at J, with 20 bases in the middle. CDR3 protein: CATVGLGGGTDTQYF. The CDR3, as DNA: TGTGCCACCGTAGGATTGGGGGGAGGTACAGATACGCAGTATTTT.

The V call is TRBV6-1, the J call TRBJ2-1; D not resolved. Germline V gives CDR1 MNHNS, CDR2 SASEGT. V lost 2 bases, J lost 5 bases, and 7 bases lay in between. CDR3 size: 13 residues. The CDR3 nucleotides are TGTGCCAGCAGTGAAACTCTGGACAATGAGCAGTTCTTC. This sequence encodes CASSETLDNEQFF.

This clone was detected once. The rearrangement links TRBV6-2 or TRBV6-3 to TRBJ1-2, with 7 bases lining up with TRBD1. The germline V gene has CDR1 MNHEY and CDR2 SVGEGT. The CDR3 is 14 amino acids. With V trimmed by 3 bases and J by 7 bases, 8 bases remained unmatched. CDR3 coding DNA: TGTGCCAGCAGTTATATCGACAGGGCCAGTGGCTACACCTTC. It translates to CASSYIDRASGYTF.

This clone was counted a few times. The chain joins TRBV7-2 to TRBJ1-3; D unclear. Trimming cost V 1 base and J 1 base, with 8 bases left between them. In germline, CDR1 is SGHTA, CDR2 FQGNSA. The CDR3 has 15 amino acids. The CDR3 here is CASSLGTGSGNTIYF. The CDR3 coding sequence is TGTGCCAGCAGCTTAGGTACGGGATCTGGAAACACCATATATTTT.

The CDR3 nucleotides read TGTGCCAGCAGCGACGGGACATTCGACCCCGGGGAGCTGTTTTTT. Amino acid sequence: CASSDGTFDPGELFF. The chain uses TRBV13 and TRBJ2-2; D might be TRBD1 (6 bases). Germline CDR1 PRHDT, CDR2 FYEKMQ (reference sequence). Deletions cut 5 bases from V and 6 bases from J, with 16 bases between. The CDR3 covers 15 residues.

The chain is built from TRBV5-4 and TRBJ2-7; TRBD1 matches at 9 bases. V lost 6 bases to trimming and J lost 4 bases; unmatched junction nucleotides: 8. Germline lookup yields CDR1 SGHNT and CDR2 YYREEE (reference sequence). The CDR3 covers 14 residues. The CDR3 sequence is CASTPGQGPYEQYF. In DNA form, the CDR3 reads TGTGCCAGCACGCCGGGACAGGGACCATACGAGCAGTACTTC. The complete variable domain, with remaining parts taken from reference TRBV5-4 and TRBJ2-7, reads ETGVTQSPTHLIKTRGQQVTLRCSSQSGHNTVSWYQQALGQGPQFIFQYYREEENGRGNFPPRFSGLQFPNYSSELNVNALELDDSALYLCASTPGQGPYEQYFGPGTRLTVT.

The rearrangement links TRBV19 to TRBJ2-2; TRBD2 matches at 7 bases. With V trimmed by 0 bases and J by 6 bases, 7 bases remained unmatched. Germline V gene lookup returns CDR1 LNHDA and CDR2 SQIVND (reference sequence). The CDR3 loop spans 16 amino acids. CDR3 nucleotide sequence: TGTGCCAGTAGTATAGAAGGCGGGAGCGGGGCCGGGGAGCTGTTTTTT. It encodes CASSIEGGSGAGELFF.

The CDR3 coding sequence is TGTGCCAGCAGCTTAAACGGGTTTAGCACAGATACGCAGTATTTT. The encoded protein is CASSLNGFSTDTQYF. The chain links TRBV7-3 to TRBJ2-3, with D uncertain. The CDR3 is made up of 15 amino acids. V shed 1 base and J shed 0 bases, with 8 bases lying between them. Germline loops: CDR1 SGHTA, CDR2 FQGTGA.